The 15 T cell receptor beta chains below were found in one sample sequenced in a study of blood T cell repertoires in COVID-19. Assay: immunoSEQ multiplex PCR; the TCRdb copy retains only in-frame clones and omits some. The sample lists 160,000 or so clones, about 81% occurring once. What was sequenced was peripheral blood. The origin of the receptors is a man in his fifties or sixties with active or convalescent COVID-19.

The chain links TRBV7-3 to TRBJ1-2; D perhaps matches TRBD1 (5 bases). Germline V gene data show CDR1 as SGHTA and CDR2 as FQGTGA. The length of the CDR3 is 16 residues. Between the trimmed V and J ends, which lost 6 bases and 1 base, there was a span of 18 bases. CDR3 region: CASRPPQGRLNYGYTF. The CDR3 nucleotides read TGTGCCAGCAGGCCCCCCCAGGGCAGACTTAACTATGGCTACACCTTC. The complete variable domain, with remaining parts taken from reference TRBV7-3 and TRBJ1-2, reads GAGVSQTPSNKVTEKGKYVELRCDPISGHTALYWYRQSLGQGPEFLIYFQGTGAADDSGLPNDRFFAVRPEGSVSTLKIQRTERGDSAVYLCASRPPQGRLNYGYTFGSGTRLTVV.

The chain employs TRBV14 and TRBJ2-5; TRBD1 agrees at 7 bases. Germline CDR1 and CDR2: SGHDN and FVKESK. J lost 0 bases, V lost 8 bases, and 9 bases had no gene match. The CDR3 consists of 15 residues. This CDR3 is CASRRTGEYQETQYF. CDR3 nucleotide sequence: TGTGCCAGCCGACGGACAGGAGAGTACCAAGAGACCCAGTACTTC.

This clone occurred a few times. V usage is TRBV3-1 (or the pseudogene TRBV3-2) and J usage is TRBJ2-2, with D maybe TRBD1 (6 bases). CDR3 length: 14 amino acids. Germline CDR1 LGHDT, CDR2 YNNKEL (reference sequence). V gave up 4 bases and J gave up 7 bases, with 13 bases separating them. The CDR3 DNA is TGTGCCAGCAGCCCAACAGGGCTAGGCGGGGAGCTGTTTTTT. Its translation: CASSPTGLGGELFF.

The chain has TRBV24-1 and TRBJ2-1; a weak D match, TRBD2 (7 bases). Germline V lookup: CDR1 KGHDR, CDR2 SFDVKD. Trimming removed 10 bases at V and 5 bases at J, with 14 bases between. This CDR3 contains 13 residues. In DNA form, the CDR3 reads TGTGCCACGAGGGGGGGCTTAGACAATGAGCAGTTCTTC. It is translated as CATRGGLDNEQFF.

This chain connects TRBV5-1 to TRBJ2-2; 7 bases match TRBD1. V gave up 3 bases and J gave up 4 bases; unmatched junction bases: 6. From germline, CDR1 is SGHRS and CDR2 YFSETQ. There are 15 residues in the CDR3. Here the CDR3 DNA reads TGCGCCAGCAGCTCGGGACAGTTCTCCACCGGGGAGCTGTTTTTT. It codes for CASSSGQFSTGELFF.

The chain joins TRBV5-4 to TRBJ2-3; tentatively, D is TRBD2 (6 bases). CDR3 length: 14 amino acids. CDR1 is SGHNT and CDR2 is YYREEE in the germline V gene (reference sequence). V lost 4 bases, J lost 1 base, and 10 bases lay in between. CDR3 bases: TGTGCCAGCAGCCACGGGAGCGGCACAGATACGCAGTATTTT. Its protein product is CASSHGSGTDTQYF.

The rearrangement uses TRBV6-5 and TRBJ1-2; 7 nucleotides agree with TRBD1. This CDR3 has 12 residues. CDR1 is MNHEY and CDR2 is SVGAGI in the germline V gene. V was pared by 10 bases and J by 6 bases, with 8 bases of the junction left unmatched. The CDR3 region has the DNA TGTGCCACAATCTACAGGGGCAATGGCTACACCTTC. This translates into CATIYRGNGYTF.

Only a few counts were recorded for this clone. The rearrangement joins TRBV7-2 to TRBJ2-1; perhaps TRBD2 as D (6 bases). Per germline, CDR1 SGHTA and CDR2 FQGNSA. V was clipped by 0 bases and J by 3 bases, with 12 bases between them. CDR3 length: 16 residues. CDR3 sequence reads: CASSLAIGTVYNEQFF. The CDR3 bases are TGTGCCAGCAGCTTAGCGATCGGGACTGTCTACAATGAGCAGTTCTTC.

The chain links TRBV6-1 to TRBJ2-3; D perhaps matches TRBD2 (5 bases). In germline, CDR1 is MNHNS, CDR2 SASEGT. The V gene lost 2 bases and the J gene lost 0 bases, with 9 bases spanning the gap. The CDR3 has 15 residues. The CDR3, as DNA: TGTGCCAGCAGTGAACGGGATTGGAGCACAGATACGCAGTATTTT. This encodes CASSERDWSTDTQYF.

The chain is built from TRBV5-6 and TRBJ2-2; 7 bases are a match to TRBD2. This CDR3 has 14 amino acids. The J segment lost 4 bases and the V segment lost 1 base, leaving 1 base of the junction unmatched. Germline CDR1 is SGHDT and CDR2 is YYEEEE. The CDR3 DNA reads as TGTGCCAGCAGCTTGCCGGGGGGCACCGGGGAGCTGTTTTTT. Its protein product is CASSLPGGTGELFF.

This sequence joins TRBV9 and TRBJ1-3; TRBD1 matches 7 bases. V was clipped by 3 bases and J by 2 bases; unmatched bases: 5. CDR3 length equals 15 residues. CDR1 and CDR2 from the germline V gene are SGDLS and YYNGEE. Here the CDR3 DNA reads TGTGCCAGCAGCGACCAGGGGGTTCCTGGAAACACCATATATTTT. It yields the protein CASSDQGVPGNTIYF.

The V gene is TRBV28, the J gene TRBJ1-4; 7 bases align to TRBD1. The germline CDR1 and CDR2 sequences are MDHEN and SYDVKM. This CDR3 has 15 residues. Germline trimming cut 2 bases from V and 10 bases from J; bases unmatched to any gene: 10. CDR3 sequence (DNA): TGTGCCAGCAGTTTACCACAGGGGTTTTCGGGAAAACTGTTTTTT. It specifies CASSLPQGFSGKLFF.

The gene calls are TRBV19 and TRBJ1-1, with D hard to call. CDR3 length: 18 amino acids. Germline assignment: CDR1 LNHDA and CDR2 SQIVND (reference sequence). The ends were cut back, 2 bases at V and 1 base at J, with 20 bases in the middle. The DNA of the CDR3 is TGTGCCAGTAGTATAAGGCTGGGAGGGAGGATCGGGAACACTGAAGCTTTCTTT. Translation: CASSIRLGGRIGNTEAFF.

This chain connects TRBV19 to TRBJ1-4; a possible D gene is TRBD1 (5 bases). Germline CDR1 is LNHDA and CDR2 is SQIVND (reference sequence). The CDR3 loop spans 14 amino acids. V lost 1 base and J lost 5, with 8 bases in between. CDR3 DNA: TGTGCCAGTAGTATAGGGGGCGTAAATGAAAAACTGTTTTTT. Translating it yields CASSIGGVNEKLFF.

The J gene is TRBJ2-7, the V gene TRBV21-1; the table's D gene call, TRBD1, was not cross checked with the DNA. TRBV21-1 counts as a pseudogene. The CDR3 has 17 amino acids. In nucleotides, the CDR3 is TGTGCCAGCAGCCATACAACCGGGACAGGGAGGAGCCACGAGCAGTACTTC. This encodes CASSHTTGTGRSHEQYF.